This T cell receptor (beta chain) was obtained from a study of blood T cell repertoires in COVID-19. About the research overall: T cells, B-cell-depleted T cells, or PBMCs supplied cDNA or gDNA.

In the authors' workflow: Amplification with reference gene primers provided the estimates of nucleated cell counts. The protocol was immunoSEQ multiplex PCR, while the TCRdb copy is restricted to in-frame clones and leaves out a portion. That table supplies the V and J calls and clone size; D and trimming were determined from the DNA. The table records 100,000 to 150,000 clones, more than 70% of them present only once. Sequencing was performed on peripheral blood. The receptor was isolated from a human donor in a cohort sampled during active COVID-19.

The CDR3 DNA sequence: TGTGCCAGCAGCCGGGGGACAGACTCTGGGGCCAACGTCCTGACTTTC. Protein product: CASSRGTDSGANVLTF. This sequence joins TRBV5-4 and TRBJ2-6; tentative D call: TRBD1 (7 bases). Per the germline V gene, CDR1 is SGHNT and CDR2 is YYREEE (reference sequence). This CDR3 has 16 residues. Trimming stripped 4 bases from V and 0 bases from J, with 11 bases between. Full variable domain (rest looked up from reference TRBV5-4 and TRBJ2-6): ETGVTQSPTHLIKTRGQQVTLRCSSQSGHNTVSWYQQALGQGPQFIFQYYREEENGRGNFPPRFSGLQFPNYSSELNVNALELDDSALYLCASSRGTDSGANVLTFGAGSRLTVL.